This T cell receptor beta chain emerged from a study of Graves' ophthalmopathy and Graves' hyperthyroidism. General study results and limits: It was with roughly 70% sensitivity and about 72% specificity that the model predicted ophthalmopathy progression. Most expanded clonotypes from thyroid (those above 0.001 frequency) were also found in blood.

This clonotype has at least ten counts. Its specificity is not known. With 4 bases removed from V and 0 bases from J, the gap between germline ends came to 14 bases. CDR3 size: 16 residues. Germline V gene data show CDR1 as SGHRS and CDR2 as YFSETQ. Diagnosis used clinical symptoms, serum thyroxine, TRAb, thyroid ultrasound and orbital computed tomography. TCR beta CDR3 amplification used RNA transcripts. Second-round multiplex PCR came after first-round RT-PCR with HTBI primers. A single record per CDR3 protein comes from TCRdb applying MiXCR to the multiplex PCR reads. The sample yields 40,000 to 50,000 distinct CDR3 sequences, about 51% seen once.

The specimen sequenced was peripheral blood. The sequence derives from an adult man with Graves' ophthalmopathy. The chain uses TRBV5-1 and TRBJ2-1; no firm D call. The DNA for the CDR3 is TGCGCCAGCAGCCGTCTCAGTCCGGACTCCTACAATGAGCAGTTCTTC. Translated, it gives CASSRLSPDSYNEQFF. Based on the CDR3 plus reference TRBV5-1 and TRBJ2-1, the full variable domain is KAGVTQTPRYLIKTRGQQVTLSCSPISGHRSVSWYQQTPGQGLQFLFEYFSETQRNKGNFPGRFSGRQFSNSRSEMNVSTLELGDSALYLCASSRLSPDSYNEQFFGPGTRLTVL.